Following are 29 T cell receptor beta chains from one sample sequenced in a study of patients and donors after allogeneic stem cell transplantation. TCRdb reprocessed the RT-PCR reads with MiXCR, giving one entry per CDR3 protein. There are approximately 160,000 distinct CDR3 sequences in the sample; about a quarter occur only once, and 26% lies in the top ten. Sample: blood, either unsorted or a sorted T cell fraction (not recorded which). All receptors come from a human donor who was either an allogeneic HSCT recipient or a stem cell or donor lymphocyte infusion donor (not recorded which). It is not recorded whose cells these are; they may come from a transplant donor.

In this sample, this clonotype turned up a few times. CDR3 sequence (DNA): TGCGCCAGCAGCCAAGGGGTGCCCAGGGATAACTATGGCTACACCTTC. Protein sequence: CASSQGVPRDNYGYTF. V usage is TRBV4-1 and J usage is TRBJ1-2, with a possible D match to TRBD1 (5 bases). Trimming stripped 1 base from V and 1 base from J, with 13 bases between. This CDR3 region has 16 residues. Germline values: CDR1 MGHRA, CDR2 YSYEKL.

The chain recombines TRBV12-3 or TRBV12-4 with TRBJ2-7, with TRBD1 as a possible D gene (5 bases). V lost 5 bases and J 6 bases, leaving 17 bases between the germline ends. The length of the CDR3 is 14 residues. CDR3 protein: CASSLGHPSLEQYF. CDR3 nucleotides: TGTGCCAGCAGTCTGGGGCACCCTAGTCTCGAGCAGTACTTC.

This clonotype was seen only a few times. The V and J genes are TRBV10-3 and TRBJ2-2; 7 positions agree with TRBD1. Trimming at V came to 5 bases and at J to 0 bases, leaving 12 bases not matched to a gene. The CDR3 runs 18 residues. CDR1 ENHRY and CDR2 SYGVKD come from the germline V gene. CDR3 in amino acids: CAISRKGQKPPNTGELFF. In DNA form, the CDR3 reads TGTGCCATCAGTCGCAAGGGACAGAAGCCTCCGAACACCGGGGAGCTGTTTTTT.

Here the CDR3 DNA reads TGTGCCAGCAGCCCCAGGACTAGCGGGGGCGGGAATGAGCAGTTCTTC. Encoded protein: CASSPRTSGGGNEQFF. The chain uses TRBV2 and TRBJ2-1, with 13 bases identical to TRBD2. Germline V gene data show CDR1 as SNHLY and CDR2 as FYNNEI. CDR3 length: 16 residues. Trimming cost V 6 bases and J 7 bases; bases outside gene matches: 9.

This clonotype turned up a few times. The J gene is TRBJ1-1, the V gene TRBV3-1, with TRBD1 matching over 10 bases. CDR3 size: 15 residues. With 1 base clipped from V and 5 bases from J, the junction kept 4 bases outside the gene matches. The V gene's germline CDR1 is LGHDT and CDR2 YNNKEL (reference sequence). This CDR3 is CASSQATGGFTEAFF. DNA of the CDR3: TGTGCCAGCAGCCAAGCGACAGGGGGCTTTACTGAAGCTTTCTTT.

This clonotype was counted only a few times. The CDR3: CANRLAGVDEQFF. The CDR3 DNA follows: TGTGCCAACCGACTAGCGGGAGTTGATGAGCAGTTCTTC. The chain carries TRBV12-3 or TRBV12-4 and TRBJ2-1; 12 bases line up with TRBD2. This CDR3 region has 13 residues. V lost 10 bases and J lost 8; bases outside the gene matches: 6.

This clonotype was observed at least ten times. The chain uses TRBV20-1 and TRBJ1-1, with 7 nucleotides matching TRBD1. Trimming cost V 3 bases and J 0 bases; bases outside gene matches: 4. This CDR3 is built from 14 residues. Germline V lookup: CDR1 DFQATT, CDR2 SNEGSKA (reference sequence). Written as DNA, the CDR3 is TGCAGTGCTAGGGTGGGACAGATGAACACTGAAGCTTTCTTT. This gives the protein CSARVGQMNTEAFF.

The chain carries TRBV6-5 and TRBJ1-5; D is possibly TRBD1 (5 bases). Trimming took 5 bases from V and 4 from J, leaving 12 bases between them. From germline, CDR1 is MNHEY and CDR2 SVGAGI. CDR3 size: 14 residues. The CDR3 here is CASSRGQGNQPQHF. CDR3 sequence (DNA): TGTGCCAGCAGTCGCGGACAAGGGAATCAGCCCCAGCATTTT.

This clonotype was seen a single time. This chain connects TRBV27 to TRBJ2-3; unclear D gene. Trimming left V 0 bases short and J 2 bases short, with 6 bases between. From germline, CDR1 is MNHEY and CDR2 SMNVEV (reference sequence). The CDR3 sequence is 14 residues long. The CDR3 protein is CASSLSDSTDTQYF. CDR3 bases: TGTGCCAGCAGTTTATCCGACTCCACAGATACGCAGTATTTT.

This rearrangement joins TRBV12-3 or TRBV12-4 to TRBJ1-5; TRBD1 is a possible D gene (5 bases). The CDR3 has 16 amino acids. The germline V and J ends were trimmed by 2 bases and 4 bases, with 15 bases remaining between them. CDR3 in amino acids: CASSLPITQGNQPQHF. CDR3 DNA: TGTGCCAGCAGTTTACCGATCACTCAGGGAAATCAGCCCCAGCATTTT.

The chain has TRBV27 and TRBJ1-5; D gene unclear. The CDR3 runs to 15 residues. V was pared by 4 bases and J by 4 bases, with 14 bases between. Per the germline V gene, CDR1 is MNHEY and CDR2 is SMNVEV (reference sequence). DNA for the CDR3: TGTGCCAGCAGTTCCATAGGGTCCAAAAATCAGCCCCAGCATTTT. It is translated as CASSSIGSKNQPQHF.

In this sample, this clonotype turned up a few times. The gene calls are TRBV12-3 or TRBV12-4 and TRBJ2-2; 10 positions agree with TRBD1. Trimming took 3 bases from V and 6 from J; bases not matched to a gene: 4. The CDR3 consists of 15 residues. Here the CDR3 DNA reads TGTGCCAGCAGTTTTTTGGGACAGGGGCCCGGGGAGCTGTTTTTT. Translation gives CASSFLGQGPGELFF.

The V and J genes are TRBV4-3 and TRBJ1-1; possibly TRBD1 for D (6 bases). Germline V gives CDR1 LGHNA, CDR2 YSLEER. The V end lost 2 bases, the J end lost 4 bases, and 11 bases lay between the germline ends. The CDR3 length is 14 residues. Here the CDR3 reads CASSQNRASTEAFF. Here the CDR3 DNA reads TGCGCCAGCAGCCAAAACAGGGCTTCCACTGAAGCTTTCTTT.

A few counts support this clonotype. The chain uses TRBV27 and TRBJ1-4; tentative D call: TRBD1 (5 bases). The germline V gene encodes CDR1 MNHEY and CDR2 SMNVEV (reference sequence). The CDR3 has 15 residues. The ends were cut back, 4 bases at V and 7 bases at J, with 16 bases in the middle. This chain's CDR3 is CASSSFFGGIEKLFF. CDR3 DNA sequence: TGTGCCAGCAGTTCCTTCTTCGGGGGGATTGAAAAACTGTTTTTT. Full variable domain (rest looked up from reference TRBV27 and TRBJ1-4): EAQVTQNPRYLITVTGKKLTVTCSQNMNHEYMSWYRQDPGLGLRQIYYSMNVEVTDKGDVPEGYKVSRKEKRNFPLILESPSPNQTSLYFCASSSFFGGIEKLFFGSGTQLSVL.

This clonotype was found once. CDR3 protein: CSVEGSTDSGHEQFF. CDR3 DNA: TGCAGCGTTGAAGGCTCCACAGATTCGGGTCATGAGCAGTTCTTC. The chain links TRBV29-1 to TRBJ2-1; D is ambiguous. Per germline, CDR1 SQVTM and CDR2 ANQGSEA. V was trimmed by 1 base and J by 8 bases, leaving 18 bases between them. The length of the CDR3 is 15 residues.

This clonotype was detected only a few times. This chain joins TRBV3-1 and TRBJ2-7; 10 bases align to TRBD1. The CDR3 totals 15 residues. CDR1 is LGHDT, CDR2 YNNKEL, per germline (reference sequence). The V and J ends lost 4 bases and 3 bases, in that order; junction bases with no gene match: 6. CDR3 region: CASSLEGQGGYEQYF. The CDR3 DNA reads as TGTGCCAGCAGCCTTGAAGGACAGGGGGGCTACGAGCAGTACTTC.

This clonotype appeared a few times. The V call is TRBV12-3 or TRBV12-4, the J call TRBJ2-4, with TRBD1 identical over 7 bases. V shed 5 bases, J shed 0 bases, and the junction held 7 bases outside the gene matches. The CDR3 has 16 residues. CDR3 protein: CASSPGQDLAKNIQYF. The CDR3 DNA follows: TGTGCCAGCAGTCCCGGACAGGACCTAGCCAAAAACATTCAGTACTTC.

The chain uses TRBV3-1 and TRBJ2-1; D not certain. The CDR3 has 11 residues. Germline V gene sequence: CDR1 LGHDT, CDR2 YNNKEL (reference sequence). V was cut by 0 bases and J by 9 bases, with 3 bases left in between. CDR3 sequence reads: CASSQDGEQFF. In DNA, the CDR3 is TGTGCCAGCAGCCAAGATGGTGAGCAGTTCTTC.

The V call is TRBV19, the J call TRBJ1-3, with TRBD1 identical over 7 bases. There are 13 residues in the CDR3. With V trimmed by 7 bases and J by 2 bases, 2 bases remained unmatched. Germline V gene data show CDR1 as LNHDA and CDR2 as SQIVND (reference sequence). The CDR3 DNA reads TGTGCCAGTACCGGGACAGCTGGAAACACCATATATTTT. It codes for CASTGTAGNTIYF.

V usage is TRBV14 and J usage is TRBJ1-1; D may be TRBD1 (5 bases). The V and J ends lost 3 bases and 1 base respectively, with 15 bases between them. Per the germline V gene, CDR1 is SGHDN and CDR2 is FVKESK. The CDR3 has 16 amino acids. Here the CDR3 DNA reads TGTGCCAGCAGCCAGGGGCTGGGACGGGCGAACACTGAAGCTTTCTTT. Translation: CASSQGLGRANTEAFF. Drawing the rest from reference TRBV14 and TRBJ1-1, the complete variable domain is EAGVTQFPSHSVIEKGQTVTLRCDPISGHDNLYWYRRVMGKEIKFLLHFVKESKQDESGMPNNRFLAERTGGTYSTLKVQPAELEDSGVYFCASSQGLGRANTEAFFGQGTRLTVV.

This clonotype was detected only a few times. The chain carries TRBV19 and TRBJ1-1, with 8 bases aligning to TRBD1. From germline, CDR1 is LNHDA and CDR2 SQIVND (reference sequence). The CDR3 has 14 residues. The junction had 10 bases not matched to a gene; V was cut back by 5 bases and J by 8 bases. The CDR3 region is CASSWTGLSPEAFF. CDR3 in DNA: TGTGCCAGTAGTTGGACAGGGTTAAGTCCCGAAGCTTTCTTT.

The V and J genes are TRBV12-3 or TRBV12-4 and TRBJ2-3; 8 nucleotides agree with TRBD2. V dropped 6 bases and J dropped 1; count of bases not matched to a gene: 6. CDR3 length: 15 amino acids. The CDR3 DNA sequence: TGTGCCAGCAGCTCCATAGCGGGACGCACAGATACGCAGTATTTT. It yields the protein CASSSIAGRTDTQYF.

V and J are TRBV7-9 and TRBJ2-3; D gene ambiguous. Trimming removed 5 bases from V and 5 bases from J, with 11 bases in between. This CDR3 is built from 13 residues. Looked up from germline, CDR1 is SEHNR and CDR2 is FQNEAQ (reference sequence). The CDR3 sequence: CASSPTGEDTQYF. CDR3 nucleotide sequence: TGTGCCAGCAGCCCTACTGGCGAAGATACGCAGTATTTT. Full variable domain (outside the CDR3, taken from reference TRBV7-9 and TRBJ2-3): DTGVSQNPRHKITKRGQNVTFRCDPISEHNRLYWYRQTLGQGPEFLTYFQNEAQLEKSRLLSDRFSAERPKGSFSTLEIQRTEQGDSAMYLCASSPTGEDTQYFGPGTRLTVL.

The chain is built from TRBV9 and TRBJ2-1; TRBD1 matches at 9 bases. This CDR3 has 15 amino acids. CDR1 SGDLS and CDR2 YYNGEE come from the germline V gene. V lost 3 bases and J lost 8; bases outside the gene matches: 9. This CDR3 is CASSAGTGRLDEQFF. DNA for the CDR3: TGTGCCAGCAGCGCCGGGACAGGGAGGTTGGATGAGCAGTTCTTC.

V is TRBV20-1 and J is TRBJ1-1; D is perhaps TRBD1 (5 bases). This CDR3 contains 13 residues. V was shortened by 5 bases and J by 0 bases, with 10 bases between the two germline ends. Germline CDR1 DFQATT, CDR2 SNEGSKA (reference sequence). The CDR3 region has the DNA TGCAGTGCTTCGGGGGGTTTGAACACTGAAGCTTTCTTT. This translates into CSASGGLNTEAFF.

CDR3 nucleotide sequence: TGCGCCAGCAGCCCCGGGGTATTGGTCGTCTACGAGCAGTACTTC. Its translation is CASSPGVLVVYEQYF. The chain recombines TRBV5-1 with TRBJ2-7, with D perhaps matching TRBD2 (5 bases). CDR3 size: 15 residues. Germline CDR1 SGHRS, CDR2 YFSETQ. V gave up 4 bases and J gave up 3 bases, with 17 bases separating them.

This CDR3 is CASSLGLESTTGELFF. The CDR3 nucleotides are TGTGCCAGCAGCTTAGGCCTAGAGAGTACAACCGGGGAGCTGTTTTTT. The chain carries TRBV11-1 and TRBJ2-2; D unclear. The V and J ends lost 1 base and 5 bases respectively, with 14 bases between them. The CDR3 is 16 residues long. Germline V CDR1 and CDR2: SGHAT, FQDESV (reference sequence). Using reference TRBV11-1 and TRBJ2-2 for the parts outside the CDR3, the full variable domain is EAEVAQSPRYKITEKSQAVAFWCDPISGHATLYWYRQILGQGPELLVQFQDESVVDDSQLPKDRFSAERLKGVDSTLKIQPAELGDSAMYLCASSLGLESTTGELFFGEGSRLTVL.

The CDR3 sequence is CASSPWGGSDNSPLHF. CDR3 nucleotide sequence: TGTGCCAGCAGCCCTTGGGGGGGCTCGGATAATTCACCCCTCCACTTT. The chain combines TRBV7-2 with TRBJ1-6, with D perhaps matching TRBD1 (6 bases). Germline-derived CDR1 and CDR2 are SGHTA and FQGNSA. CDR3 size: 16 residues. Trimming removed 5 bases at V and 5 bases at J, with 16 bases between.

The chain links TRBV20-1 to TRBJ2-2; D is uncertain. There are 13 residues in the CDR3. Trimming removed 4 bases at V and 1 base at J, with 7 bases between. Germline lookup yields CDR1 DFQATT and CDR2 SNEGSKA (reference sequence). CDR3 bases: TGCAGTGCTATCCAGAGGAACACCGGGGAGCTGTTTTTT. Translated: CSAIQRNTGELFF.